Described below is a single T cell receptor beta chain sequence and its context. Libraries were prepared by immunoSEQ multiplex PCR; TCRdb keeps only in-frame clonotypes and omits some of them. The data show 20,000 to 25,000 clones, roughly 94% seen once. Germline CDR1 SGHDN, CDR2 FVKESK. V was cut by 4 bases and J by 7 bases, with 20 bases left in between. This CDR3 spans 16 amino acids. The sample belongs to a study of graft-versus-host responses after intestinal transplantation. As for the study in general: For 2 to 4 years after anti-thymocyte globulin induction, all recipients took tacrolimus and steroids.

The sequenced sample was PBMCs, obtained 156 days after intestinal transplant. The clonotype originates from a human patient who received an intestinal transplant, so some T cells may come from the graft donor. This chain connects TRBV14 to TRBJ1-3; a weak D match, TRBD1 (6 bases). In nucleotides, the CDR3 is TGTGCCAGCAGCCGCTATTTTCGGGGAAGGGGGAACACCATATATTTT. Translated, it gives CASSRYFRGRGNTIYF.